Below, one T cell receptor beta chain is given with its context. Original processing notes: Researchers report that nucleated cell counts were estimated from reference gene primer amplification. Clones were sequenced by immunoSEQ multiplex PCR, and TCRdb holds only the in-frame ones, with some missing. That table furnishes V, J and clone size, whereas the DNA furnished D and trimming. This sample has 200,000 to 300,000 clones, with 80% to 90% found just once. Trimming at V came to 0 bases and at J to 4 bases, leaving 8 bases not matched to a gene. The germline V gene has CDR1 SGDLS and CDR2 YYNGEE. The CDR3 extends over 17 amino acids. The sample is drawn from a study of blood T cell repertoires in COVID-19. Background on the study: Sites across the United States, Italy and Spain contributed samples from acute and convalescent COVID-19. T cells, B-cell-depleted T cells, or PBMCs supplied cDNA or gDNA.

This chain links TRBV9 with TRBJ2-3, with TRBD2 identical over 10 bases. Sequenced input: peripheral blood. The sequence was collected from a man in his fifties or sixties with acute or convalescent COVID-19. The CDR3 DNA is TGTGCCAGCAGCGTAGCGGCTAGCGGGAGTTTCTCAGATACGCAGTATTTT. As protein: CASSVAASGSFSDTQYF.